The T cell receptor beta chain under discussion was sequenced for a study of blood T cells in healthy people across ages. This clonotype showed up just a few times. The antigen remains undetermined. Broader study findings: Long-lived donors exceeded aged donors in naive CD4+ cells and diversity.

Through a sample-barcoded 5' primer and a J-beta primer mix, a second PCR was run for roughly 6 to 12 cycles. TCRdb called the 5' RACE reads again in MiXCR, with one record for every CDR3 protein. The table has about 680,000 distinct CDR3 sequences, roughly 50% seen once. The TCR was taken from an older woman in good health. Sequences were obtained from blood.

The DNA of the CDR3 is TGTGCCAGCAGCTTAAGCAGCGACACAGATACGCAGTATTTT. It codes for CASSLSSDTDTQYF. The chain joins TRBV7-3 to TRBJ2-3; no reliable D call. Per the germline V gene, CDR1 is SGHTA and CDR2 is FQGTGA. The V gene lost 1 base and the J gene lost 2 bases, with 7 bases spanning the gap. This CDR3 comprises 14 residues.